Sequencing of this TCR beta chain was carried out in a study of cytomegalovirus exposure and HLA in healthy donors. Study results and limitations: Researchers had no immune exposure information except CMV serostatus available. In an earlier analysis, about 90% or about 30%: the productive usage of most TCR beta V segments. Analysis was performed later, and it showed HLA-associated TCR beta chains to be more clonally expanded than equally common others.

Amplification used 60 Vbeta primers and 13 Jbeta primers. Profiled with immunoSEQ multiplex PCR; TCRdb holds only in-frame clones, not every one. Of around 250,000 clones detected, roughly four fifths appear once; the ten largest clones hold about 7.3%. Trimming pared 1 base from V and 8 bases from J, leaving 11 bases between. The CDR3 is 12 residues long. CDR1 GTSNPN and CDR2 SVGIG come from the germline V gene (reference sequence). With respect to this clone: What it binds is not known.

The sequence derives from a woman aged 55 to 70 in good health and CMV-seropositive. The J gene is TRBJ1-2, the V gene TRBV30, with D possibly TRBD1 on 5 matching bases. The sample comprised PBMCs. CDR3 nucleotides: TGTGCCTGGAGTGCAGGGCCCAGGGGCTACACCTTC. Residues: CAWSAGPRGYTF.